The clone carrying this T cell receptor beta chain was detected only a few times. Antigen specificity is unknown. Germline assignment: CDR1 DFQATT and CDR2 SNEGSKA (reference sequence). Deletions cut 0 bases from V and 5 bases from J, with 13 bases between. The CDR3 has 14 residues. It was considered stable Graves' hyperthyroidism when ophthalmopathy did not progress within 18 months. These data come from a study of T cells in Graves' hyperthyroidism and ophthalmopathy. Whole-study context: Prior to any treatment, at the point of initial diagnosis, peripheral blood was collected. Whole-study findings and limits: A model using 13 V-J features told ophthalmopathy apart from stable hyperthyroidism. Peripheral blood also featured most of the thyroid clonotypes expanded above 0.001.

Amplified TCR beta CDR3 regions came from RNA transcripts. An initial round of RT-PCR targeting the TCR CDR3 relied on the HTBI primer set. TCRdb processed the multiplex PCR reads anew with MiXCR; each CDR3 protein has one entry. Of 700,000 or so distinct CDR3 sequences listed, about 15% are singletons. This TCR came from a man younger than 30 with Graves' hyperthyroidism. The sequenced material came from blood. The J gene is TRBJ2-5, the V gene TRBV20-1; D is possibly TRBD2 (6 bases). The CDR3 protein is CSARDLDYVETQYF. CDR3 sequence (DNA): TGCAGTGCTAGAGATCTGGACTACGTCGAGACCCAGTACTTC.